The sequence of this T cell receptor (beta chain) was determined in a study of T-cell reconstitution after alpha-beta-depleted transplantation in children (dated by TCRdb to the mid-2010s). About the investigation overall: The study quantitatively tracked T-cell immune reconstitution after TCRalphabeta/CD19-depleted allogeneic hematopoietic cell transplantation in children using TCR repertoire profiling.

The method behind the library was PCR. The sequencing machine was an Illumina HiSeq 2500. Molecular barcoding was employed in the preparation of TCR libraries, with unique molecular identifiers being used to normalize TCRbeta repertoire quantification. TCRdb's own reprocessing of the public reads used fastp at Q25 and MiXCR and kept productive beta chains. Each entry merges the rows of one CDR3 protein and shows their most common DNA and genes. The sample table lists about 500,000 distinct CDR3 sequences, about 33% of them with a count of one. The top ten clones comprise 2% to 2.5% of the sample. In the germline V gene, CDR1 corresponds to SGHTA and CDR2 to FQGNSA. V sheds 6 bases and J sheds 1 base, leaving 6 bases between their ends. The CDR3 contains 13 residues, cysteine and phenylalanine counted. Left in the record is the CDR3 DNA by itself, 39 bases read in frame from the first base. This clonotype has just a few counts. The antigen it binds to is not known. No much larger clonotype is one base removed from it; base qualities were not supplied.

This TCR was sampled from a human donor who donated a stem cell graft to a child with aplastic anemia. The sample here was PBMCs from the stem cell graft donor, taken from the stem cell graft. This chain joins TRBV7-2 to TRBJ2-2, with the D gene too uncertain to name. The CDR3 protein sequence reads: CASRPVNTGELFF. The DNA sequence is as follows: TGTGCCAGCAGGCCTGTGAACACCGGGGAGCTGTTTTTT.